This TCR beta chain was sequenced for a study of blood T cells in healthy people across ages (dated by TCRdb to the mid-2010s). Study-level background: In model experiments, template switching captured about one uniquely barcoded TCR beta cDNA molecule for every two T cells. To track age-related changes in TCR beta repertoire diversity, the study relied on deep sequencing normalized with unique cDNA molecular identifiers. Four age groups were formed from the donors: young (average roughly 15 years), middle-aged (around 40), aged (under 70) and long-lived (82). To avoid experimental bias, donors of different ages were distributed randomly across sequencing lanes. For two donors (one aged 18 to 29 and one aged 80 or older), the study analyzed two additional independent replicas of 1 million unique cDNA reads from the same blood draw.

Note on this clonotype: This clone's antigen is unknown. One base away there is no much larger clone; base qualities are not given.

The paper's findings and limits, for the study overall: A strong correlation was found between observed TCR beta diversity and the percentage of naive T cells measured by flow cytometry. Estimates of total diversity based on one million sequenced T cells were regarded as lower bounds and as underestimates. The CMV infection status of donors was not known, potentially confounding age-related changes in expanded clonotypes. Compared with the aged group, more naive CD4+ T cells, fewer expanded clones and increased TCR diversity were shown by the long-lived group, suggesting age selection. Observed TCR beta diversity per million T cells fell roughly linearly with age, and a significant reduction was already apparent by age around 40. Because profiling used bulk unsorted PBMCs, naive and antigen-experienced compartments could not be compared conclusively.

CDR1 and CDR2 were assigned from the germline V gene (reference sequence) as DFQATT and SNEGSKA. The germline V end is reduced by 5 bases and the J end by 0 bases; junction bases left unmatched: 3. The CDR3 runs 13 residues from the cysteine to the phenylalanine. Solely the CDR3 DNA is kept, with 39 bases framed from the first base. The 35 to 40 donors, aged about 6 to 95 years, were systemically healthy Caucasian individuals from Russia. Roughly 11 milliliters of peripheral blood were drawn from each donor into EDTA-treated Vacutainer tubes. Ficoll-Paque density-gradient centrifugation was used to isolate PBMCs, with at least 6.5 million per sample. Trizol reagent was used to extract total RNA from the PBMCs, yielding at least 5 micrograms per sample. For every donor, an aliquot of PBMCs went through flow cytometry to measure the percentages of naive CD45RAhigh/CD27high T cells. The protocol used for the library was 5' RACE. The sequencer was an Illumina HiSeq 2500. A second PCR of about 6 to 11 cycles was performed with a sample-barcoded 5' primer and a J-beta primer mix. A template-switch 5' adaptor carrying 12 random nucleotides introduced a unique molecular identifier onto each TCR beta cDNA molecule. Each sample yielded at least 2.5 million CDR3-containing paired-end reads. All of the RNA was converted into first-strand cDNA using the Mint cDNA synthesis kit, with a TRBC-specific oligonucleotide serving as the primer. After uracil-DNA glycosylase treatment, a first 18-cycle PCR used universal primers M1SS and BC2_uni_R on all cDNA. The paper's data handling went like this. For normalization, 1 million high-quality reads were randomly selected from each sample, with every read carrying a distinct molecular identifier. Instead of being binned into consensus sequences, reads with shared molecular identifiers were discarded. MiTCR, set to a Q25 quality threshold and the strictest error-elimination algorithm, was used for CDR3 identification, clonotype clustering and error correction. A nonparametric unseen species model with Euler transformation was used to estimate a lower bound on total TCR beta diversity. TCRdb's own reprocessing of the public reads used fastp at Q25 and MiXCR and kept productive beta chains. Each CDR3 protein gets just one entry, which takes the most common genes and DNA from the rows behind it. TCRdb, not the original authors, processed these V and J calls. Counted in this sample were around 1,100,000 distinct CDR3 sequences; 35% to 40% of them appeared once. The top ten hold about 12% of the sample.

The chain couples TRBV20-1 to TRBJ1-2; 7 nucleotides in the junction match TRBD1. The sequence was collected from a man younger than 30 in good health. Sequenced: blood. The CDR3 has the sequence CSASDRSNYGYTF. The bases are TGCAGTGCTTCGGACAGGTCTAACTATGGCTACACCTTC.